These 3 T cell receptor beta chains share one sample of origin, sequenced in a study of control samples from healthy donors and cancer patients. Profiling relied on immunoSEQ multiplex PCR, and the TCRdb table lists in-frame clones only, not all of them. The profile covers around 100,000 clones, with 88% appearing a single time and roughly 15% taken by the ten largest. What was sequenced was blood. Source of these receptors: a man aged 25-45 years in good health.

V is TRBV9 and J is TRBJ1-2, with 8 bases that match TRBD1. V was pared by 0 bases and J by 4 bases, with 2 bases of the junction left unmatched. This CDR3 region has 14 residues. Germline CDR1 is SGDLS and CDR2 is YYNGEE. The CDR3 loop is CASSVDDRGYGYTF. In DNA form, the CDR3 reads TGTGCCAGCAGCGTAGATGACAGGGGCTATGGCTACACCTTC. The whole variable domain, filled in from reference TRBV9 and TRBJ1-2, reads DSGVTQTPKHLITATGQRVTLRCSPRSGDLSVYWYQQSLDQGLQFLIQYYNGEERAKGNILERFSAQQFPDLHSELNLSSLELGDSALYFCASSVDDRGYGYTFGSGTRLTVV.

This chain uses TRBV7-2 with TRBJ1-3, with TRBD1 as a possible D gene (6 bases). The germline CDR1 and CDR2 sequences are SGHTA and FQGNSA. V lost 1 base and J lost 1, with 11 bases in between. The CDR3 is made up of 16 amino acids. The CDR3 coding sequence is TGTGCCAGCAGCTTAGTCCAGGGGCCATCTGGAAACACCATATATTTT. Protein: CASSLVQGPSGNTIYF.

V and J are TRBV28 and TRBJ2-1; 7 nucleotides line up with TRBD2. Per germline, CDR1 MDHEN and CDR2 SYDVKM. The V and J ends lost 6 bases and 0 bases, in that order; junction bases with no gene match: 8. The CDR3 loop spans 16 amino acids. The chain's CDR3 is CASSRLALSSYNEQFF. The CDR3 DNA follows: TGTGCCAGCAGCCGACTAGCACTGAGCTCCTACAATGAGCAGTTCTTC.